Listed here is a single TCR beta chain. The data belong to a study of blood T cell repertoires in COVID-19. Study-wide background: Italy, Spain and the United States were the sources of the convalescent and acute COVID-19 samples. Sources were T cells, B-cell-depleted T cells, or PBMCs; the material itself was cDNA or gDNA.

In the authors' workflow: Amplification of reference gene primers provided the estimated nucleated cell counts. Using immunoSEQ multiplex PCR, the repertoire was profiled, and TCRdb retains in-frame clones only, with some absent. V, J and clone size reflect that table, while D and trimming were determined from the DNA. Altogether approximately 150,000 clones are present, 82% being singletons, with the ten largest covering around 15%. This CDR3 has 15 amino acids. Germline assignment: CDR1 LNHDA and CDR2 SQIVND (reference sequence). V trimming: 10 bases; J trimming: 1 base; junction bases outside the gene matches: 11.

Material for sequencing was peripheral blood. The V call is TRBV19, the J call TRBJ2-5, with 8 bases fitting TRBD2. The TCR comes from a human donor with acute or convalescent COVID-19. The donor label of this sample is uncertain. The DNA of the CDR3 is TGTGCCACCAAACGGGGGGGGCTCATCCAAGAGACCCAGTACTTC. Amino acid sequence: CATKRGGLIQETQYF.